This T cell receptor (beta chain) is drawn from a study of identical twins. Findings and limits, study-wide: The abundant beta clonotypes from cord blood had fewer insertions, and memory repertoires had none of this. The study found weaker excess twin sharing in beta out-of-frame sequences. The study based its conclusions on cross-sectional statistical analysis and did not follow the same donors.

From germline, CDR1 is SGHRS and CDR2 YFSETQ. The CDR3 contains 15 residues. V lost 0 bases and J lost 2, with 11 bases in between. This clonotype was detected ten times or more. The antigen is not known. MiXCR, applied by TCRdb to the 5' RACE reads, yields one record per CDR3 protein. The sample records 250,000 or so distinct CDR3 sequences, about 8.3% being singletons. Every one of the donors was a healthy Caucasian. The sample also formed part of further work on yellow fever vaccine responses in identical twins.

The sequenced sample was CD8+ T cells sorted from blood. The receptor's source is a woman aged 18-29 years in good health. The gene calls are TRBV5-1 and TRBJ1-1; D ambiguous. The CDR3 nucleotides read TGCGCCAGCAGCTTGGACGGGCGCCTAAACACTGAAGCTTTCTTT. It yields the protein CASSLDGRLNTEAFF.